Below, 21 T cell receptor beta chains from the same sample are listed, as sequenced in a study of post-analysis software for immune sequencing data. Study-wide points: Several TRBV segments occurring more often in patients than controls included TRBV5-6, TRBV5-1 and TRBV20-1.

Unique molecular identifiers were carried by the TCR beta cDNA libraries. TCRdb re-called the PCR reads through MiXCR, storing one row per CDR3 protein. The repertoire holds about 760,000 distinct CDR3 sequences, with roughly 30% as singletons. These receptors' antigens are unknown. The sequencing input was blood. The receptor set was obtained from a girl between 10 and 17 years old with multiple sclerosis.

Here the CDR3 DNA reads TGCAGCGTTGAAGCCGCCGGGGCGGGAGGGCCCTACAATGAGCAGTTCTTC. This encodes CSVEAAGAGGPYNEQFF. This rearrangement joins TRBV29-1 to TRBJ2-1; 9 nucleotides line up with TRBD2. V lost 1 base to trimming and J lost 2 bases; unmatched junction nucleotides: 9. CDR3 size: 17 residues. CDR1 SQVTM and CDR2 ANQGSEA come from the germline V gene.

The V and J genes are TRBV20-1 and TRBJ2-1; TRBD2 matches at 8 bases. CDR1 is DFQATT and CDR2 is SNEGSKA in the germline V gene (reference sequence). V shed 0 bases and J 5 bases; nucleotides not matched to a gene: 12. The CDR3 totals 17 residues. The CDR3 nucleotides are TGCAGTGCTAGAGATGTTCTCAACAGCGGGGGTAACAATGAGCAGTTCTTC. As protein: CSARDVLNSGGNNEQFF.

The gene calls are TRBV28 and TRBJ2-7, with a weak D call TRBD1 (6 bases). CDR3 size: 16 residues. Germline-derived CDR1 and CDR2 are MDHEN and SYDVKM. V was clipped by 6 bases and J by 2 bases, with 20 bases between them. The CDR3 nucleotides read TGTGCCAGCAGCCCACACCAGTCCGGACAGACCTACGAGCAGTACTTC. This encodes CASSPHQSGQTYEQYF.

This clonotype showed up just a few times. The CDR3 loop is CAIRGWPGYTF. The CDR3 DNA reads TGTGCCATCCGGGGGTGGCCCGGCTACACCTTC. The chain is built from TRBV12-3 or TRBV12-4 and TRBJ1-2; TRBD1 is a possible D gene (5 bases). V was cut by 10 bases and J by 8 bases, with 14 bases left in between. CDR3 size: 11 residues.

This chain joins TRBV20-1 and TRBJ2-5; no definite D call. The V and J ends lost 3 bases and 5 bases respectively, with 10 bases between them. The CDR3 contains 12 residues. Germline-derived CDR1 and CDR2 are DFQATT and SNEGSKA (reference sequence). DNA of the CDR3: TGCAGTGCTAGTCTTTCATTGGAGACCCAGTACTTC. It encodes CSASLSLETQYF.

This clonotype turned up a few times. DNA for the CDR3: TGTGCCAGCAGGACCTACCAACAGGGCTGGGGCACAGATACGCAGTATTTT. The encoded protein is CASRTYQQGWGTDTQYF. The V call is TRBV28, the J call TRBJ2-3; tentative D call: TRBD1 (6 bases). Germline V gene lookup returns CDR1 MDHEN and CDR2 SYDVKM. V lost 6 bases and J lost 1, with 20 bases in between. This CDR3 is 17 amino acids long.

The V and J genes are TRBV27 and TRBJ1-2; D is perhaps TRBD1 (5 bases). There are 15 residues in the CDR3. V lost 8 bases and J 3 bases, leaving 19 bases between the germline ends. Germline V gene data show CDR1 as MNHEY and CDR2 as SMNVEV (reference sequence). The CDR3 DNA follows: TGTGCCAGCCGCCAAACCTCAGGGTCCCACTATGGCTACACCTTC. Translation gives CASRQTSGSHYGYTF.

The gene calls are TRBV6-4 and TRBJ2-3; 9 positions agree with TRBD1. V shed 0 bases and J 5 bases; nucleotides not matched to a gene: 3. The CDR3 contains 15 residues. The germline V gene has CDR1 MRHNA and CDR2 SNTAGT. This CDR3 is CASSDSTGGLDTQYF. CDR3 nucleotides: TGTGCCAGCAGTGACTCTACAGGGGGCTTAGATACGCAGTATTTT.

The chain employs TRBV18 and TRBJ1-2; possible D gene TRBD1, 5 bases. Germline V gene data show CDR1 as KGHSH and CDR2 as LQKENI. V gave up 0 bases and J gave up 0 bases, with 8 bases separating them. CDR3 size: 15 residues. The CDR3 protein is CASSPPMGANYGYTF. The CDR3 coding sequence is TGTGCCAGCTCACCACCTATGGGGGCTAACTATGGCTACACCTTC.

This clonotype was counted between two and nine times. CDR3 DNA sequence: TGTGCCAGCAGCACAGGGGTGAACACTGAAGCTTTCTTT. This translates into CASSTGVNTEAFF. The chain has TRBV7-2 and TRBJ1-1; 7 nucleotides line up with TRBD1. The CDR3 is 13 residues long. The V gene's germline CDR1 is SGHTA and CDR2 FQGNSA. The V segment lost 5 bases and the J segment 0 bases; nucleotides outside the gene matches: 0.

In its sample, this clonotype was seen a few times. The chain has TRBV28 and TRBJ1-2; 7 bases match TRBD1. The germline V gene has CDR1 MDHEN and CDR2 SYDVKM. Trimming removed 7 bases from V and 5 bases from J; junction bases left unmatched: 4. The CDR3 loop spans 12 amino acids. CDR3 loop: CASIRDSYGYTF. As DNA, the CDR3 is TGTGCCAGCATCCGGGACAGTTATGGCTACACCTTC.

The J gene is TRBJ2-1, the V gene TRBV12-3 or TRBV12-4; 9 bases are a match to TRBD1. V was pared by 4 bases and J by 9 bases, with 22 bases of the junction left unmatched. CDR3 length: 19 residues. The CDR3 protein is CASSSRSSNRGRPSGEQFF. The CDR3 bases are TGTGCCAGCAGTTCCCGATCCTCAAACAGGGGGCGGCCGTCAGGTGAGCAGTTCTTC.

The chain couples TRBV15 to TRBJ2-7; D gene uncertain. V was trimmed by 6 bases and J by 6 bases, leaving 9 bases between them. Germline-derived CDR1 and CDR2 are LNHNV and YYDKDF (reference sequence). The CDR3 is 11 residues long. The CDR3 coding sequence is TGTGCCACCAGGTCTGGTGGCGAGCAGTACTTC. This gives the protein CATRSGGEQYF.

The chain uses TRBV12-3 or TRBV12-4 and TRBJ2-2; 11 positions agree with TRBD2. This CDR3 has 16 residues. After removal of 7 bases from V and 0 bases from J, the junction contained 4 bases not matched to a gene. Here the CDR3 DNA reads TGTGCCAGCACTCCACTAGCGGGGGCGAACACCGGGGAGCTGTTTTTT. This encodes CASTPLAGANTGELFF.

The chain uses TRBV10-3 and TRBJ1-2; 7 bases map to TRBD1. The CDR3 is made up of 15 amino acids. Germline V gives CDR1 ENHRY, CDR2 SYGVKD. The trim removed 4 bases at V and 7 bases at J, leaving 12 bases unmatched. In DNA, the CDR3 is TGTGCCATCAGTGGTCTTGGACAGGTGGATGGTGGCTACACCTTC. Translating it yields CAISGLGQVDGGYTF.

The chain has TRBV3-1 and TRBJ1-2; no reliable D call. CDR3 length equals 14 residues. V gave up 5 bases and J gave up 0 bases, with 10 bases separating them. The germline V gene has CDR1 LGHDT and CDR2 YNNKEL (reference sequence). CDR3 loop: CASSNEKANYGYTF. In nucleotides, the CDR3 is TGTGCCAGCAGCAACGAGAAAGCTAACTATGGCTACACCTTC.

The chain couples TRBV5-1 to TRBJ1-1; D ambiguous. V lost 7 bases to trimming and J lost 4 bases, with 14 bases between them. The CDR3 has 13 residues. Germline lookup yields CDR1 SGHRS and CDR2 YFSETQ. The CDR3 here is CASRLGRVTEAFF. CDR3 sequence (DNA): TGCGCCAGCCGTCTGGGGAGGGTCACTGAAGCTTTCTTT.

This clonotype was seen a handful of times. The rearrangement uses TRBV29-1 and TRBJ2-1, with a possible D match to TRBD2 (6 bases). Germline V lookup: CDR1 SQVTM, CDR2 ANQGSEA. Trimming left V 2 bases short and J 6 bases short, with 17 bases between. The CDR3 runs 15 residues. The CDR3: CSVELPGLLFNEQFF. For the CDR3, the DNA is TGCAGCGTTGAATTACCGGGACTCCTCTTCAATGAGCAGTTCTTC.

The rearrangement links TRBV19 to TRBJ2-1; the D gene is possibly TRBD1 (5 bases). Trimming cost V 6 bases and J 8 bases, with 11 bases left between them. The CDR3 consists of 12 residues. CDR1 LNHDA and CDR2 SQIVND come from the germline V gene (reference sequence). CDR3 in DNA: TGTGCCAGTAGCGCAGGGTTTGATGAGCAGTTCTTC. It translates to CASSAGFDEQFF.

Concerning this clonotype: A read error may account for a junction end that differs from germline. The V gene is TRBV28, the J gene TRBJ2-7; 8 positions agree with TRBD2. CDR3 length: 16 amino acids. Germline CDR1 is MDHEN and CDR2 is SYDVKM. The CDR3 DNA follows: TGCGCCAGCAGTCCCACTTTCGGGAGGGGCTCCTACGGGCAGTACTTC. It translates to CASSPTFGRGSYGQYF.

This rearrangement joins TRBV27 to TRBJ2-3; maybe TRBD1 (5 bases). This CDR3 region has 14 residues. Trimming removed 2 bases from V and 4 bases from J, with 10 bases in between. Germline-derived CDR1 and CDR2 are MNHEY and SMNVEV (reference sequence). CDR3 region: CASSLVRVADTQYF. CDR3 bases: TGTGCCAGCAGTTTAGTCAGGGTAGCAGATACGCAGTATTTT.